This TCR beta chain was captured in a study of shared clonotypes between healthy human individuals. V lost 0 bases to trimming and J lost 3 bases, with 5 bases between them. This CDR3 has 13 residues. Per the germline V gene, CDR1 is LNHNV and CDR2 is YYDKDF (reference sequence). As concerns this clone: This same CDR3 is encoded by further DNA sequences in the sample.

The repertoire was sequenced with immunoSEQ multiplex PCR; TCRdb's copy has only in-frame clones and lacks some. The data contain some 2.1 million clones, 85% to 95% of them singletons. The receptor comes from a man aged 18 to 30 in good health. Sequencing was performed on naive CD4+ T cells sorted from blood. Subset meaning: CD45RA+ positively selected. The V call is TRBV15, the J call TRBJ2-5; no reliable D call. The CDR3 bases are TGTGCCACCAGCAGAGAAGGAAAAGAGACCCAGTACTTC. Residues: CATSREGKETQYF.